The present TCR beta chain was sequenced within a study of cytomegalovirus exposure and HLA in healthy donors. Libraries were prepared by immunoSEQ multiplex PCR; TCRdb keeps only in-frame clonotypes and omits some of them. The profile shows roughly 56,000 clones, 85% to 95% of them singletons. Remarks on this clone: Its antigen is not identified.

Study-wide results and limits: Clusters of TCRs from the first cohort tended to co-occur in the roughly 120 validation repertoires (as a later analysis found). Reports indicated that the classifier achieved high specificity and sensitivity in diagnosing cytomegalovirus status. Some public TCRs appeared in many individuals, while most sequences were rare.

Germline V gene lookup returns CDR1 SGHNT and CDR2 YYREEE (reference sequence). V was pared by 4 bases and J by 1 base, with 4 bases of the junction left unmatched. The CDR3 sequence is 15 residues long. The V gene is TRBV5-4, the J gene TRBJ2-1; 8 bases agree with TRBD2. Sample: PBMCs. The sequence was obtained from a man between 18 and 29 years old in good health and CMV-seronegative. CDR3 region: CASSEASGSYNEQFF. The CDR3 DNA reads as TGTGCCAGCAGCGAGGCTAGCGGGTCCTACAATGAGCAGTTCTTC.